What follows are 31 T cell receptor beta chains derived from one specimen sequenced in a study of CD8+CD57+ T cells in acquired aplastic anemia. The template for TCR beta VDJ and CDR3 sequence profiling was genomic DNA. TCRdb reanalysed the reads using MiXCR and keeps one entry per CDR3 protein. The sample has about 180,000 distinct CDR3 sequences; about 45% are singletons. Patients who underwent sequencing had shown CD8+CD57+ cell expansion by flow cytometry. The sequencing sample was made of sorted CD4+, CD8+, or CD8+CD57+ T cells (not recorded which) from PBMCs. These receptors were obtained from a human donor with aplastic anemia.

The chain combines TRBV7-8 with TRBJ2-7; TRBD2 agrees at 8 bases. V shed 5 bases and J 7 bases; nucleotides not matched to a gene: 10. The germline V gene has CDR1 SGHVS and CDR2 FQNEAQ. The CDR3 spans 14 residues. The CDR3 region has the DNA TGTGCCAGCAGCCCTGGCGGGGGGCGGAGGGAGCAGTACGTC. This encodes CASSPGGGRREQYV.

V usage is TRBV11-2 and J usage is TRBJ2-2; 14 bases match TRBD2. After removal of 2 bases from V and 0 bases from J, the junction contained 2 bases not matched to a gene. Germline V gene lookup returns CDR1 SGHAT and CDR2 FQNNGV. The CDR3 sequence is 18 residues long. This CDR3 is CASSLRTSGRSNTGELFF. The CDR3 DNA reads TGTGCCAGCAGCTTAAGGACTAGCGGGAGGTCGAACACCGGGGAGCTGTTTTTT.

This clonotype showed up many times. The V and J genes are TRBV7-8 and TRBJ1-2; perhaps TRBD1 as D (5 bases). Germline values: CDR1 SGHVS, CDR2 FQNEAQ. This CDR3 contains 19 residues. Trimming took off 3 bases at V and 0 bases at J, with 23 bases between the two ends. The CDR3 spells CASSLATAPSAPSNYGYTF. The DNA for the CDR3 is TGTGCCAGCAGCTTGGCGACAGCTCCGTCAGCCCCCTCTAACTATGGCTACACCTTC.

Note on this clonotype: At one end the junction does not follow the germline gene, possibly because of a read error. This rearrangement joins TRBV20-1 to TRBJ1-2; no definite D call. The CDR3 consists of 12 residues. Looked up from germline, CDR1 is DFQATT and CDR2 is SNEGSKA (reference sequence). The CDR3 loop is CSAIRGAYGNTF. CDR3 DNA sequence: TGCAGTGCTATTAGAGGTGCCTATGGCAACACCTTC.

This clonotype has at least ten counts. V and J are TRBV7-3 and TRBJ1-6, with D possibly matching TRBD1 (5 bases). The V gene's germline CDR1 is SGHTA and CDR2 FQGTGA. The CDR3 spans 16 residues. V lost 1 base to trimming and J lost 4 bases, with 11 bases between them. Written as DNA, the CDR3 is TGTGCCAGCAGCTTAATAGACAGCGCTTATAATTCACCCCTCCACTTT. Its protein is CASSLIDSAYNSPLHF.

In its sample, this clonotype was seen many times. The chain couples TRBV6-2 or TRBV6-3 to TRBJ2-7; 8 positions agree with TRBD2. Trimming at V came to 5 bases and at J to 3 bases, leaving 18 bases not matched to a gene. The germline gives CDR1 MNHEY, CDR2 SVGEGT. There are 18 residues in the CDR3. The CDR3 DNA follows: TGTGCCAGCAGTAACAACCGGAGGGCTAGCGGGTTCTACTACGAGCAGTACTTC. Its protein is CASSNNRRASGFYYEQYF.

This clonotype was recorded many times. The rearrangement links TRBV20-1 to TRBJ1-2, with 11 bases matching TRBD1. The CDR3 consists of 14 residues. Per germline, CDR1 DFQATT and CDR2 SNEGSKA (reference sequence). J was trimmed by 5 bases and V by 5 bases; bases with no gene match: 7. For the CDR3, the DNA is TGCAGTGCTGCCCGGACAGGGGGCGTTTATGGCTACACCTTC. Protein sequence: CSAARTGGVYGYTF.

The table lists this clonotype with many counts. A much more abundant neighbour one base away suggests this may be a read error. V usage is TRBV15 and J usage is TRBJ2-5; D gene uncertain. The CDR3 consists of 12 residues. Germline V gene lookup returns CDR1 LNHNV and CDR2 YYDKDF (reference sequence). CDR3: CATSLGQVTQYF. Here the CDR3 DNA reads TGTGCCACCAGTCTGGGCCAAGTGACCCAGTACTTC.

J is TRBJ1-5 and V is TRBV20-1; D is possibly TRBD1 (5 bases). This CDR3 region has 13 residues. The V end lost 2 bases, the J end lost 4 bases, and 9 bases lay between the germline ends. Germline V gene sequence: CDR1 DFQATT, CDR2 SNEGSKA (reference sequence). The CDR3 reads CSARSAGNQPQHF. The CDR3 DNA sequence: TGCAGTGCTAGAAGCGCAGGGAATCAGCCCCAGCATTTT.

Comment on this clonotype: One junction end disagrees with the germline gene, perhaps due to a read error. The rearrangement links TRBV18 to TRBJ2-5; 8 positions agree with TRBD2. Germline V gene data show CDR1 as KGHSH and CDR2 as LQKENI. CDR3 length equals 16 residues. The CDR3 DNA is TGTGCCAGCTCACCGCTAGCGGGTGGGTACCAAGAGACCCAGCACTTC. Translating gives CASSPLAGGYQETQHF.

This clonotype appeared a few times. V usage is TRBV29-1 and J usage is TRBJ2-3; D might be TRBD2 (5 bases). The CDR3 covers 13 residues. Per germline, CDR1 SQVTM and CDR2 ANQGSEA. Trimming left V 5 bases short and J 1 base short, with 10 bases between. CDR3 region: CSVKRPGTDTQYF. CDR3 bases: TGCAGCGTTAAGCGGCCAGGCACAGATACGCAGTATTTT.

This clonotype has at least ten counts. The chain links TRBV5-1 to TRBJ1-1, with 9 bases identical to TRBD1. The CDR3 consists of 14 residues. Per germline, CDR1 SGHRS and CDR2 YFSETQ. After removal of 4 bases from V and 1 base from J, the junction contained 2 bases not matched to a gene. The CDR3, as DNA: TGCGCCAGCAGCCCACAGGGGGCGAACACTGAAGCTTTCTTT. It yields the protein CASSPQGANTEAFF.

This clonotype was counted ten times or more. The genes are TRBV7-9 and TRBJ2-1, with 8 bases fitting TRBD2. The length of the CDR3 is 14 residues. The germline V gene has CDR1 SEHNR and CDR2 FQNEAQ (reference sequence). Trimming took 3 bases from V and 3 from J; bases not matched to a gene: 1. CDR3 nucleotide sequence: TGTGCCAGCAGCTTTAGCGGGGACTACAATGAGCAGTTCTTC. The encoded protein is CASSFSGDYNEQFF.

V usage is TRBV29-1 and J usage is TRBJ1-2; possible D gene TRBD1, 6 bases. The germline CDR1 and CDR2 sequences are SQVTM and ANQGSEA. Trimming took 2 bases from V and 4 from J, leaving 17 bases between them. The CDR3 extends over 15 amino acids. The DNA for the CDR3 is TGCAGCGTTGAACTTCTTGGGGGGGCTACCTATGGCTACACCTTC. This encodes CSVELLGGATYGYTF.

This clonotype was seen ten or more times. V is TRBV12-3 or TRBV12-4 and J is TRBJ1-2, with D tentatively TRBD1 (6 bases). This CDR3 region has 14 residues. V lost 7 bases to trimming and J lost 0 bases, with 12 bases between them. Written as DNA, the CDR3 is TGTGCCAGCAACAACAGGGAATCTAACTATGGCTACACCTTC. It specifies CASNNRESNYGYTF.

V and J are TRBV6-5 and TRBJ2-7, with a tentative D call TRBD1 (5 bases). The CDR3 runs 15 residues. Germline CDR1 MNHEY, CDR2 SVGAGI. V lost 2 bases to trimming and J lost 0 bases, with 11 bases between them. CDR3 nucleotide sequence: TGTGCCAGCAGTTACGACAGTAGTAGCTCCTACGAGCAGTACTTC. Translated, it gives CASSYDSSSSYEQYF.

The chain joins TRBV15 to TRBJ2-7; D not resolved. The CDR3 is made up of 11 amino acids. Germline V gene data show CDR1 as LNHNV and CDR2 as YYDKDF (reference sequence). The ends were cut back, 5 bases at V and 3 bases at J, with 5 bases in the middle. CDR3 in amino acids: CATSSGYEQYF. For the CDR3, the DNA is TGTGCCACCAGCTCGGGCTACGAGCAGTACTTC.

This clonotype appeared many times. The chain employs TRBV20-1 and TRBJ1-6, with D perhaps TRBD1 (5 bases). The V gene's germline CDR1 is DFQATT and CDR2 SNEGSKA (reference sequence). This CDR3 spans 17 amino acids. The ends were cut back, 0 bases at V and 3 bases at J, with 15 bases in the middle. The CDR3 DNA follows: TGCAGTGCTAGAGATGGGACGGTATTTGACTATAATTCACCCCTCCACTTT. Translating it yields CSARDGTVFDYNSPLHF.

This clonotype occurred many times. For the CDR3, the DNA is TGTGCCAGCAGCTTGACGGGAGTCCAGCAGTACTTC. Its translation is CASSLTGVQQYF. The chain combines TRBV5-8 with TRBJ2-7; the D gene is possibly TRBD2 (6 bases). Germline loops: CDR1 SGHTS, CDR2 YDEGEE. The CDR3 is made up of 12 amino acids. Trimming pared 1 base from V and 8 bases from J, leaving 10 bases between.

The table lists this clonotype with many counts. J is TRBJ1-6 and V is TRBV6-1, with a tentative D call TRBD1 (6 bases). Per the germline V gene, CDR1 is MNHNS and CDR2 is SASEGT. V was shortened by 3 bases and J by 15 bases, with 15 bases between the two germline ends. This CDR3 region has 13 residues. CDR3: CASSDATGFSLHF. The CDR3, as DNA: TGTGCCAGCAGTGACGCCACAGGGTTTAGCCTCCACTTT.

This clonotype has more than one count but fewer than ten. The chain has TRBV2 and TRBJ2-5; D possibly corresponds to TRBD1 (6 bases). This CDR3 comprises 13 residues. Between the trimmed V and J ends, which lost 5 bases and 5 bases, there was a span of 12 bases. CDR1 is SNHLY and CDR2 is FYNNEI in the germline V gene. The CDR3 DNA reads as TGTGCCAGCAGTATTAACAGGGAGGAGACCCAGTACTTC. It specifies CASSINREETQYF.

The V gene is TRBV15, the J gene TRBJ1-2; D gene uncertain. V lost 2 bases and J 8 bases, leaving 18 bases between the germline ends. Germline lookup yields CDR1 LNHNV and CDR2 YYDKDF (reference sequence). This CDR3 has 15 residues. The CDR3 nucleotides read TGTGCCACCAGCAGATCATTGGGGAGATCCAGCGGCTACACCTTC. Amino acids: CATSRSLGRSSGYTF.

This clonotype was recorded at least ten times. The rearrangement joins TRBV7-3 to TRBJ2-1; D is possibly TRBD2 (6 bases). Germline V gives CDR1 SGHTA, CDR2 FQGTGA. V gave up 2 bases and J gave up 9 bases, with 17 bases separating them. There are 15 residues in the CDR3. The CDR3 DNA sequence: TGTGCCAGCAGCTTACGCTCTAGCGCCCAGGGTGAGCAGTTCTTC. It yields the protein CASSLRSSAQGEQFF.

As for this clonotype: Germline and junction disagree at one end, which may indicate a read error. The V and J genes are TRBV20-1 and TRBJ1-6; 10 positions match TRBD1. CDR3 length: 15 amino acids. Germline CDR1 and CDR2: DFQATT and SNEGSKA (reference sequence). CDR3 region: CGARDGGQGSSPLHF. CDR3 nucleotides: TGCGGTGCTAGAGATGGGGGACAGGGGAGTTCACCCCTCCACTTT.

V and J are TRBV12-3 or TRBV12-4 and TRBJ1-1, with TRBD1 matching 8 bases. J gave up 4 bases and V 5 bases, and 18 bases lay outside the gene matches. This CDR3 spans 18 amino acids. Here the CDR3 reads CASSIESYDRGYFTEAFF. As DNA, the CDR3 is TGTGCCAGCAGTATCGAATCTTACGACAGGGGTTATTTCACTGAAGCTTTCTTT.

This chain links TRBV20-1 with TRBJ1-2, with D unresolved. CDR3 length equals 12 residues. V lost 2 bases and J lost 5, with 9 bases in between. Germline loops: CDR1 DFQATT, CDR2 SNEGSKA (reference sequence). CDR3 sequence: CSARSGLYGYTF. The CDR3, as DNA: TGCAGTGCTAGATCCGGACTATATGGCTACACCTTC.

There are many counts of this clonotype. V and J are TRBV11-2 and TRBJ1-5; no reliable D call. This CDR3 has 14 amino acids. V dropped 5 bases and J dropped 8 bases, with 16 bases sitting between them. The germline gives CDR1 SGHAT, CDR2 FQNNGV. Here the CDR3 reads CASSPNPGMEPQHF. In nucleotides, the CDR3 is TGTGCCAGCAGCCCAAACCCGGGCATGGAGCCCCAGCATTTT. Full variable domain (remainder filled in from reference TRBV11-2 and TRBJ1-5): EAGVAQSPRYKIIEKRQSVAFWCNPISGHATLYWYQQILGQGPKLLIQFQNNGVVDDSQLPKDRFSAERLKGVDSTLKIQPAKLEDSAVYLCASSPNPGMEPQHFGDGTRLSIL.

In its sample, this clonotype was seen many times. The DNA for the CDR3 is TGTGCCAGCAGCCAAGACAGTTTGAACACTGAAGCTTTCTTT. Its translation: CASSQDSLNTEAFF. This rearrangement joins TRBV9 to TRBJ1-1; D perhaps matches TRBD1 (5 bases). The CDR3 sequence is 14 residues long. Germline V gene sequence: CDR1 SGDLS, CDR2 YYNGEE. Trimming shortened V by 4 bases and J by 0 bases, and 10 bases separated the two germline ends.

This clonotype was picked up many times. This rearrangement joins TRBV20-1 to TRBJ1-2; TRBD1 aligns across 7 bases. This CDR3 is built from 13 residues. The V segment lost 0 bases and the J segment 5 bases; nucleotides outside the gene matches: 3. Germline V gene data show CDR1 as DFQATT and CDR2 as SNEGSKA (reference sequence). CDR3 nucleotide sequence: TGCAGTGCTAGAGAGCAGGGGGGATATGGCTACACCTTC. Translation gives CSAREQGGYGYTF.

The CDR3 loop is CATSDPATGDKAFF. The CDR3 DNA reads TGTGCCACCAGCGACCCTGCGACGGGTGACAAAGCTTTCTTT. The rearrangement links TRBV24-1 to TRBJ1-1; D gene uncertain. Trimming pared 7 bases from V and 9 bases from J, leaving 20 bases between. The CDR3 has 14 amino acids. Germline CDR1 and CDR2: KGHDR and SFDVKD.

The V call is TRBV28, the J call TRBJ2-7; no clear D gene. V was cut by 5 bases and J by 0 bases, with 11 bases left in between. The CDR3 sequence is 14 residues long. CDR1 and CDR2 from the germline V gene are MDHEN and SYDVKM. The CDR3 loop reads CASSPPHSSYEQYF. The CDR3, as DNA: TGTGCCAGCAGTCCACCACACAGCTCCTACGAGCAGTACTTC.